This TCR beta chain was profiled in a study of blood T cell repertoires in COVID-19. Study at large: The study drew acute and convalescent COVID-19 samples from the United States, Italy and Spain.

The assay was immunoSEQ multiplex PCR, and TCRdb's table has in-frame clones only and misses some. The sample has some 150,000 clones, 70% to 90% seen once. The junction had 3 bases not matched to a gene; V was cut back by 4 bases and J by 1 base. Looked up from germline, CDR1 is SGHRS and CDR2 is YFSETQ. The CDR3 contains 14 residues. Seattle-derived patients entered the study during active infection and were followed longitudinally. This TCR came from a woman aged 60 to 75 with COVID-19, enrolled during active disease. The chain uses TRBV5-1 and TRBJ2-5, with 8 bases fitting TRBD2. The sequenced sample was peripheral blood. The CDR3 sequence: CASSTGTSQETQYF. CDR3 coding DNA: TGCGCCAGCAGCACGGGGACTAGCCAAGAGACCCAGTACTTC.